This T cell receptor beta chain is from a study of shared clonotypes between healthy human individuals. Study-level information: The study used three CD4 naive, three CD4 memory, two CD8 naive and one CD8 memory plate per donor.

Genomic DNA belonging to each subset was distributed in equal measure over several immunoSEQ plates. Method: immunoSEQ multiplex PCR; TCRdb's copy keeps in-frame clones and lacks some. The sample yields 2 million to 2.5 million clones, approximately 95% seen once. Germline CDR1 and CDR2: SGHTA and FQGNSA. The CDR3 is made up of 17 amino acids. The V segment lost 5 bases and the J segment 1 base; nucleotides outside the gene matches: 10. Comment on this clone: Its antigen is not known.

General study findings and limits: Rarefaction curves obtained for sorted subsets showed sequencing incomplete despite large depth.

The V call is TRBV7-2, the J call TRBJ2-1; 8 nucleotides line up with TRBD2. This clonotype was sampled from a man aged 18-30 years in good health. The specimen sequenced was naive CD4+ T cells sorted from blood. Subset of the sample: CD45RA+ positively selected. CDR3 residues: CASSLTSGAISYNEQFF. The DNA of the CDR3 is TGTGCCAGCAGCCTTACTAGCGGAGCTATATCCTACAATGAGCAGTTCTTC.